This TCR beta chain emerged from a study of response to subunit inactivated influenza vaccine. General study results and limits: The authors offered the suggestion that each seasonal influenza vaccination recruits few new T cells.

One entry per CDR3 protein results from TCRdb running MiXCR on the RT-PCR reads. The sample contains 650,000 to 800,000 distinct CDR3 sequences, around 13% of which appear only once. This CDR3 is built from 18 residues. Trimming removed 1 base from V and 4 bases from J; junction bases left unmatched: 13. Germline CDR1 reads SGHAT; CDR2 reads FQNNGV. A remark on this clonotype: Antigen specificity is unknown.

Specimen: PBMCs from blood, collected about 14 days before vaccination. The clonotype originates from a man in his forties or fifties who received an inactivated influenza vaccine. V is TRBV11-2 and J is TRBJ2-1; 7 nucleotides align to TRBD1. The CDR3 is CASSLVRTGTARYNEQFF. CDR3 DNA: TGTGCCAGCAGCTTAGTTCGAACCGGGACAGCAAGATACAATGAGCAGTTCTTC.